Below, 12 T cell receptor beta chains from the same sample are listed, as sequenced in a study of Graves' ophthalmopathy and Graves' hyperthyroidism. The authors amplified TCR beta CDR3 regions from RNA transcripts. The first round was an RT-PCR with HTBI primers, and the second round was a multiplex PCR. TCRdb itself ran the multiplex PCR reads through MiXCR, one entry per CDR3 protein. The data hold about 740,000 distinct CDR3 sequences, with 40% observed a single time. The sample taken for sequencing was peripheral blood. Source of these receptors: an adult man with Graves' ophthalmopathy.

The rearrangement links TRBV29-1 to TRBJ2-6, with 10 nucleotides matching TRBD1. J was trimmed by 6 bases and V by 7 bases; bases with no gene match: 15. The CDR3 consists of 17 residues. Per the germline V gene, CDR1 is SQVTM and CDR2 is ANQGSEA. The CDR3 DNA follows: TGCAGCGCCTTCCGGACAGGGGGGGCCCGGGTGGCCAACGTCCTGACTTTC. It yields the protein CSAFRTGGARVANVLTF.

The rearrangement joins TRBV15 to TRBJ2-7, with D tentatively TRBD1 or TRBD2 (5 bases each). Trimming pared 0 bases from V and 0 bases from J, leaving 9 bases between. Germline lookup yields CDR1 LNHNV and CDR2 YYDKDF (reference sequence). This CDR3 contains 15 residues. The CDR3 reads CATSRDLGASYEQYF. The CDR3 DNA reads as TGTGCCACCAGCAGAGATCTCGGGGCCTCCTACGAGCAGTACTTC.

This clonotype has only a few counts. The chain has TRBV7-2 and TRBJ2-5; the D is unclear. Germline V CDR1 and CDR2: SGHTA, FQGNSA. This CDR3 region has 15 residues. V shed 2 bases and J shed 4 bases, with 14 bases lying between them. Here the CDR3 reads CASSLFSHGGETQYF. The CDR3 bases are TGTGCCAGCAGCTTATTTAGCCATGGTGGAGAGACCCAGTACTTC.

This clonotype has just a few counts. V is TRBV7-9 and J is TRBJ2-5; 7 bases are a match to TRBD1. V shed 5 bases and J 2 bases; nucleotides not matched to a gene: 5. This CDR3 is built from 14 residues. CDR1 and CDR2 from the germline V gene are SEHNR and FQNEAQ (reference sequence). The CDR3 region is CASSRQGKQETQYF. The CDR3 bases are TGTGCCAGCAGCCGACAGGGAAAACAAGAGACCCAGTACTTC.

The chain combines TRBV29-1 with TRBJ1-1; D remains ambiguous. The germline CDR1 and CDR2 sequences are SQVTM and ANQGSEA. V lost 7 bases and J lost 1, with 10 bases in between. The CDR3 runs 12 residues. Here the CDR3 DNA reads TGCAGCGGAAATAACCCGAACACTGAAGCTTTCTTT. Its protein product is CSGNNPNTEAFF.

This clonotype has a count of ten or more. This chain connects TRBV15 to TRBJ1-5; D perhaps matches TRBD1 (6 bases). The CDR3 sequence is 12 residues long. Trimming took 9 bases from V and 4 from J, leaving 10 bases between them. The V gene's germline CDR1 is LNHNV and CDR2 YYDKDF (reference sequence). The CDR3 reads CATGAGNQPQHF. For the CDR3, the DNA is TGTGCCACGGGGGCAGGGAATCAGCCCCAGCATTTT. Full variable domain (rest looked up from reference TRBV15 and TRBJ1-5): DAMVIQNPRYQVTQFGKPVTLSCSQTLNHNVMYWYQQKSSQAPKLLFHYYDKDFNNEADTPDNFQSRRPNTSFCFLDIRSPGLGDTAMYLCATGAGNQPQHFGDGTRLSIL.

The CDR3 protein is CASGQGGITEAFF. The CDR3, as DNA: TGTGCTAGTGGGCAGGGGGGGATCACTGAAGCTTTCTTT. V is TRBV10-3 and J is TRBJ1-1; the match to TRBD1 covers 7 bases. Germline V gene sequence: CDR1 ENHRY, CDR2 SYGVKD. There are 13 residues in the CDR3.

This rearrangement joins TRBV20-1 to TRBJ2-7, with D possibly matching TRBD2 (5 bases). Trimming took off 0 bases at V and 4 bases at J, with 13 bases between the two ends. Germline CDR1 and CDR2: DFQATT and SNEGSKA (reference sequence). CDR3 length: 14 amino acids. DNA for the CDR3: TGCAGTGCTAGAGATGACCGCTGGACTTACGAGCAGTACTTC. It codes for CSARDDRWTYEQYF.

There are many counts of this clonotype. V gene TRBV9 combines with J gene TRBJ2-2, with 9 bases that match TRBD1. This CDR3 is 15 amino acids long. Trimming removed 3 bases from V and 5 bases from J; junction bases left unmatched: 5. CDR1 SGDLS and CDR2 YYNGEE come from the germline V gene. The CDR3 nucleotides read TGTGCCAGCAGCGCGACCGACAGGGGGACCGGGGAGCTGTTTTTT. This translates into CASSATDRGTGELFF.

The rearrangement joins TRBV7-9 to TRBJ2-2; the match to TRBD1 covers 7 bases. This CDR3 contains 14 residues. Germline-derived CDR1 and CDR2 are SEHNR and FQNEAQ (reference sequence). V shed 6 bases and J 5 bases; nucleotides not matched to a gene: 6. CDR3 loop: CASSFTGATGELFF. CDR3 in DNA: TGTGCCAGCAGTTTTACAGGGGCGACCGGGGAGCTGTTTTTT. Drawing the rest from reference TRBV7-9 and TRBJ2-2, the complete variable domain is DTGVSQNPRHKITKRGQNVTFRCDPISEHNRLYWYRQTLGQGPEFLTYFQNEAQLEKSRLLSDRFSAERPKGSFSTLEIQRTEQGDSAMYLCASSFTGATGELFFGEGSRLTVL.

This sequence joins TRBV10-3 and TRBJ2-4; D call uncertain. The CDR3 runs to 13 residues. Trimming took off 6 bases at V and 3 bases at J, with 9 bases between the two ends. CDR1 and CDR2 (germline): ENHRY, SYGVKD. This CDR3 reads CAIRDVVKNIQYF. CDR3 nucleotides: TGTGCCATCAGGGATGTGGTCAAAAACATTCAGTACTTC.

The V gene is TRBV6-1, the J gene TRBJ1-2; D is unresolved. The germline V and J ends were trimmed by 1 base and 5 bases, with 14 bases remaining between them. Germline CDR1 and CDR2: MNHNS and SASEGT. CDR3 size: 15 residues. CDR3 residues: CASSEGSKGRYGYTF. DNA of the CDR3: TGTGCCAGCAGTGAAGGGTCCAAGGGAAGGTATGGCTACACCTTC.